This entry lists 6 T cell receptor beta chains sequenced from one sample in a study of naive CD8 T cells in extremely preterm neonates. Here immunoSEQ multiplex PCR was the method, and the copy in TCRdb shows in-frame clones only, minus some. The sample carries 4,000 to 5,000 clones, approximately 97% recorded once. Elective cesarean births at roughly 35-43 weeks, without labor or membrane rupture, supplied the cord blood. Sequencing input: naive CD8+ T cells from cord blood. Receptors originate from a newborn in good health.

V and J are TRBV9 and TRBJ1-1; D not resolved. CDR3 size: 15 residues. The germline V gene has CDR1 SGDLS and CDR2 YYNGEE. The V end was cut by 3 bases, the J end by 0 bases, with 12 bases between. CDR3 protein: CASSAIGGVNTEAFF. The CDR3 DNA reads as TGTGCCAGCAGCGCCATAGGCGGGGTGAACACTGAAGCTTTCTTT.

The J gene is TRBJ1-2, the V gene TRBV5-8; 8 positions agree with TRBD1. The germline gives CDR1 SGHTS, CDR2 YDEGEE. The CDR3 length is 15 residues. V was pared by 4 bases and J by 2 bases, with 7 bases of the junction left unmatched. CDR3 in DNA: TGTGCCAGCAGCCACGGACAGGGTCGAAACTATGGCTACACCTTC. Translating gives CASSHGQGRNYGYTF.

CDR3 loop: CASSLGREGLDYGYTF. The CDR3 DNA sequence: TGTGCCAGCAGCTTAGGCAGGGAGGGGCTAGACTATGGCTACACCTTC. The rearrangement uses TRBV7-9 and TRBJ1-2; TRBD1 might be the D (5 bases). The CDR3 spans 16 residues. CDR1 is SEHNR, CDR2 FQNEAQ, per germline (reference sequence). Trimming took off 1 base at V and 3 bases at J, with 15 bases between the two ends.

The chain carries TRBV27 and TRBJ2-2, with a tentative D call TRBD2 (5 bases). V was trimmed by 3 bases and J by 4 bases, leaving 18 bases between them. The CDR3 runs 17 residues. Germline V gene sequence: CDR1 MNHEY, CDR2 SMNVEV (reference sequence). The CDR3 loop is CASSFSDYVKGTGELFF. The DNA for the CDR3 is TGTGCCAGCAGTTTTTCCGACTATGTCAAGGGCACCGGGGAGCTGTTTTTT.

The J gene is TRBJ1-1, the V gene TRBV27; 9 nucleotides agree with TRBD1. Looked up from germline, CDR1 is MNHEY and CDR2 is SMNVEV (reference sequence). Trimming cost V 6 bases and J 6 bases; bases outside gene matches: 8. The CDR3 consists of 14 residues. As DNA, the CDR3 is TGTGCCAGCAGCTTGGGACAGGGAGACTCTGAAGCTTTCTTT. Its protein product is CASSLGQGDSEAFF.

The chain recombines TRBV4-2 with TRBJ1-4; TRBD1 agrees at 9 bases. Germline assignment: CDR1 LGHNA and CDR2 YNFKEQ. The CDR3 contains 20 residues. V lost 3 bases and J lost 6; bases outside the gene matches: 20. This CDR3 is CASSQRIGGQGTYGDEKLFF. CDR3 sequence (DNA): TGTGCCAGCAGCCAGCGTATCGGGGGACAGGGAACTTACGGGGATGAAAAACTGTTTTTT.